The 29 T cell receptor beta chains in this list originate from one sample, sequenced in a study of blood T cells in healthy people across ages. With a J-beta primer mix and a sample-barcoded 5' primer, a second PCR ran roughly 6 to 12 cycles. TCRdb processed the 5' RACE reads anew with MiXCR; each CDR3 protein has one entry. The repertoire holds hundreds of thousands of distinct CDR3 sequences, with about 26% as singletons. These records were also assigned to another study, of T cells of mothers and their children.

Sequencing was done on a sample of blood. These receptors were collected from a boy between 10 and 17 years old in good health.

Only a few counts were recorded for this clonotype. This chain links TRBV7-2 with TRBJ2-1, with TRBD2 matching over 11 bases. Germline V gene lookup returns CDR1 SGHTA and CDR2 FQGNSA. The CDR3 length is 16 residues. Germline trimming cut 1 base from V and 6 bases from J; bases unmatched to any gene: 5. CDR3 residues: CASSLVAGGRINEQFF. The CDR3 DNA is TGTGCCAGCAGCTTAGTAGCGGGGGGGCGGATCAATGAGCAGTTCTTC.

V gene TRBV7-9 combines with J gene TRBJ2-1; D gene ambiguous. V lost 5 bases, J lost 9 bases, and 8 bases lay in between. The germline V gene has CDR1 SEHNR and CDR2 FQNEAQ (reference sequence). This CDR3 comprises 11 residues. As DNA, the CDR3 is TGTGCCAGCAGCAAACAGACTGAGCAGTTCTTC. It specifies CASSKQTEQFF.

This chain connects TRBV3-1 to TRBJ1-1; D gene uncertain. This CDR3 region has 13 residues. Trimming stripped 1 base from V and 7 bases from J, with 10 bases between. CDR1 is LGHDT, CDR2 YNNKEL, per germline (reference sequence). The CDR3 DNA reads TGTGCCAGCAGCCAAGGTTTCGGGAGTGAAGCTTTCTTT. It translates to CASSQGFGSEAFF.

This clonotype was observed a handful of times. V usage is TRBV2 and J usage is TRBJ2-3; TRBD1 aligns across 8 bases. Germline V gene lookup returns CDR1 SNHLY and CDR2 FYNNEI. With 8 bases clipped from V and 1 base from J, the junction kept 8 bases outside the gene matches. The CDR3 spans 15 residues. Here the CDR3 reads CASGGQGRGTDTQYF. The CDR3, as DNA: TGTGCCAGCGGTGGACAGGGCCGGGGCACAGATACGCAGTATTTT.

This clonotype was observed a handful of times. The J gene is TRBJ2-1, the V gene TRBV20-1, with 7 nucleotides matching TRBD2. The DNA end lines up better with TRBJ2-3; the J call may be wrong. Per germline, CDR1 DFQATT and CDR2 SNEGSKA (reference sequence). The CDR3 covers 13 residues. The CDR3 DNA sequence: TGCAGCGGCGGGGGATCGCGGGGGTATACGCAGTATTTT. It yields the protein CSGGGSRGYTQYF.

The chain couples TRBV20-1 to TRBJ2-7; TRBD2 might be the D (6 bases). The CDR3 consists of 15 residues. Trimming stripped 0 bases from V and 2 bases from J, with 14 bases between. CDR1 is DFQATT and CDR2 is SNEGSKA in the germline V gene (reference sequence). CDR3 protein: CSARDLGGDPYEQYF. CDR3 sequence (DNA): TGCAGTGCTAGAGATCTCGGCGGGGACCCCTACGAGCAGTACTTC.

The V call is TRBV5-1, the J call TRBJ2-1; no clear D. Germline-derived CDR1 and CDR2 are SGHRS and YFSETQ. Trimming shortened V by 0 bases and J by 0 bases, and 7 bases separated the two germline ends. There are 15 residues in the CDR3. The CDR3 sequence: CASSLDGRSYNEQFF. CDR3 nucleotides: TGCGCCAGCAGCTTGGATGGACGCTCCTACAATGAGCAGTTCTTC. The whole variable domain, filled in from reference TRBV5-1 and TRBJ2-1, reads KAGVTQTPRYLIKTRGQQVTLSCSPISGHRSVSWYQQTPGQGLQFLFEYFSETQRNKGNFPGRFSGRQFSNSRSEMNVSTLELGDSALYLCASSLDGRSYNEQFFGPGTRLTVL.

This rearrangement joins TRBV5-5 to TRBJ2-2; TRBD1 might be the D (6 bases). The CDR3 runs 15 residues. Per the germline V gene, CDR1 is SGHKS and CDR2 is YYEKEE (reference sequence). V was cut by 3 bases and J by 4 bases, with 13 bases left in between. DNA for the CDR3: TGTGCCAGCAGCTCCTCTCTGGGGGCCACCGGGGAGCTGTTTTTT. Translated, it gives CASSSSLGATGELFF. Full variable domain (remainder filled in from reference TRBV5-5 and TRBJ2-2): DAGVTQSPTHLIKTRGQQVTLRCSPISGHKSVSWYQQVLGQGPQFIFQYYEKEERGRGNFPDRFSARQFPNYSSELNVNALLLGDSALYLCASSSSLGATGELFFGEGSRLTVL.

This clonotype has just a few counts. The chain joins TRBV12-3 or TRBV12-4 to TRBJ1-5; a possible D gene is TRBD1 (6 bases). V lost 4 bases and J 4 bases, leaving 14 bases between the germline ends. CDR3 length equals 15 residues. CDR3 sequence (DNA): TGTGCCAGCAGTTGGGGTGGGGGGCTAAATCAGCCCCAGCATTTT. This gives the protein CASSWGGGLNQPQHF.

This clonotype showed up many times. The J gene is TRBJ2-3, the V gene TRBV11-2, with 8 bases aligning to TRBD2. This CDR3 spans 12 amino acids. With V trimmed by 5 bases and J by 5 bases, 0 bases remained unmatched. The germline gives CDR1 SGHAT, CDR2 FQNNGV. CDR3 coding DNA: TGTGCCAGCAGCCGGGGGGGAGATACGCAGTATTTT. Protein product: CASSRGGDTQYF.

The CDR3 is CASSIQQGGNQPQHF. The CDR3 nucleotides are TGTGCCAGTAGTATACAACAGGGTGGCAATCAGCCCCAGCATTTT. The chain has TRBV19 and TRBJ1-5; tentatively, D is TRBD1 (6 bases). This CDR3 is built from 15 residues. Germline V gene sequence: CDR1 LNHDA, CDR2 SQIVND (reference sequence). The ends were cut back, 2 bases at V and 2 bases at J, with 10 bases in the middle.

The chain is built from TRBV4-2 and TRBJ2-7; D gene unclear. With 3 bases removed from V and 7 bases from J, the gap between germline ends came to 13 bases. CDR1 is LGHNA and CDR2 is YNFKEQ in the germline V gene. The CDR3 consists of 13 residues. Here the CDR3 reads CASSHAKLGEQYF. CDR3 DNA: TGTGCCAGCAGCCACGCGAAGCTAGGGGAGCAGTACTTC.

This clonotype has only one observation. The rearrangement uses TRBV27 and TRBJ2-5; TRBD1 or TRBD2 may be the D gene (5 bases each). Matching the DNA end better, TRBJ2-1 makes the J call doubtful. The CDR3 totals 12 residues. Germline V gene data show CDR1 as MNHEY and CDR2 as SMNVEV (reference sequence). This CDR3 is CASRGRGGEQFF. In nucleotides, the CDR3 is TGTGCCAGCAGGGGAAGGGGCGGGGAGCAGTTCTTC.

This clonotype was recorded a few times. J is TRBJ1-4 and V is TRBV5-1, with TRBD1 matching 10 bases. Germline V CDR1 and CDR2: SGHRS, YFSETQ. The CDR3 sequence is 16 residues long. Trimming took 5 bases from V and 0 from J; bases not matched to a gene: 4. The CDR3 DNA sequence: TGCGCCAGCAGACAAGGACAGGGGGCAACTAATGAAAAACTGTTTTTT. It encodes CASRQGQGATNEKLFF.

The rearrangement uses TRBV12-3 or TRBV12-4 and TRBJ2-2; tentatively, D is TRBD2 (5 bases). CDR3 length: 15 amino acids. V was clipped by 1 base and J by 8 bases, with 14 bases between them. The CDR3 DNA reads TGTGCCAGCAGTTTAGTCGGACTCCCCGGTGGGGAGCTGTTTTTT. Its translation: CASSLVGLPGGELFF.

The chain has TRBV27 and TRBJ1-5, with 11 bases fitting TRBD1. This CDR3 spans 15 amino acids. Germline assignment: CDR1 MNHEY and CDR2 SMNVEV (reference sequence). The junction had 8 bases not matched to a gene; V was cut back by 4 bases and J by 9 bases. The CDR3 spells CASSSGTGGGRPQHF. CDR3 bases: TGTGCCAGCAGTTCCGGGACAGGGGGAGGAAGGCCCCAGCATTTT.

The V call is TRBV15, the J call TRBJ2-5; D might be TRBD1 (6 bases). CDR3 size: 12 residues. Deletions cut 1 base from V and 7 bases from J, with 7 bases between. Germline loops: CDR1 LNHNV, CDR2 YYDKDF (reference sequence). This CDR3 reads CATSRGRGTQYF. The CDR3 DNA follows: TGTGCCACCAGCAGAGGCAGGGGGACCCAGTACTTC.

The chain combines TRBV10-3 with TRBJ2-5; maybe TRBD2 (6 bases). Germline V CDR1 and CDR2: ENHRY, SYGVKD. There are 15 residues in the CDR3. Trimming took off 6 bases at V and 2 bases at J, with 16 bases between the two ends. CDR3 protein: CAISPLAGRQETQYF. DNA for the CDR3: TGTGCCATCAGCCCCCTCGCGGGGAGACAAGAGACCCAGTACTTC.

This clonotype was seen more than once but under ten times. The rearrangement uses TRBV4-1 and TRBJ1-5; maybe TRBD1 (5 bases). Germline V CDR1 and CDR2: MGHRA, YSYEKL. The CDR3 has 16 amino acids. V dropped 0 bases and J dropped 4 bases, with 13 bases sitting between them. The CDR3 bases are TGCGCCAGCAGCCAAGATCCGGGGGAAGGAAATCAGCCCCAGCATTTT. As protein: CASSQDPGEGNQPQHF.

In its sample, this clonotype was seen once. The rearrangement links TRBV4-2 to TRBJ2-7; the D is unclear. This CDR3 region has 13 residues. Germline CDR1 LGHNA, CDR2 YNFKEQ. The V end lost 5 bases, the J end lost 3 bases, and 11 bases lay between the germline ends. The CDR3 sequence is CASSSVDGYEQYF. Written as DNA, the CDR3 is TGTGCCAGCAGCTCCGTGGATGGCTACGAGCAGTACTTC.

This clonotype occurred a few times. J is TRBJ1-2 and V is TRBV12-3 or TRBV12-4, with TRBD1 matching 8 bases. This CDR3 comprises 14 residues. V was clipped by 4 bases and J by 4 bases; unmatched bases: 5. This CDR3 reads CASSSGGAGYGYTF. As DNA, the CDR3 is TGTGCCAGCAGTTCAGGGGGCGCCGGCTATGGCTACACCTTC.

The table lists this clonotype with a few counts. V is TRBV7-9 and J is TRBJ1-2; 7 nucleotides align to TRBD1. The trim removed 5 bases at V and 8 bases at J, leaving 5 bases unmatched. CDR1 and CDR2 (germline): SEHNR, FQNEAQ (reference sequence). This CDR3 is 12 amino acids long. As DNA, the CDR3 is TGTGCCAGCAGCCGAACAGGGGTCGGCTACACCTTC. Its translation: CASSRTGVGYTF.

The V and J genes are TRBV12-3 or TRBV12-4 and TRBJ1-5; the match to TRBD1 covers 8 bases. V gave up 3 bases and J gave up 6 bases; unmatched junction bases: 4. This CDR3 has 14 residues. CDR3 region: CASSFDRGGQPQHF. The CDR3 DNA is TGTGCCAGCAGTTTTGACAGGGGCGGTCAGCCCCAGCATTTT.

The chain links TRBV6-1 to TRBJ2-5; D remains ambiguous. Gene TRBJ2-1 matches the end of the DNA better, so the J call may be wrong. This CDR3 is built from 13 residues. Germline loops: CDR1 MNHNS, CDR2 SASEGT. The CDR3 region is CASSDAWYDEQFF. DNA for the CDR3: TGTGCCAGCAGTGACGCTTGGTACGATGAGCAGTTCTTC.

V usage is TRBV20-1 and J usage is TRBJ2-7, with 11 bases fitting TRBD2. Germline V CDR1 and CDR2: DFQATT, SNEGSKA (reference sequence). V was clipped by 3 bases and J by 4 bases; unmatched bases: 2. The CDR3 contains 13 residues. The CDR3 reads CSARGLAAYEQYF. The CDR3 DNA reads TGCAGTGCTAGGGGACTAGCGGCTTACGAGCAGTACTTC.

The chain links TRBV5-1 to TRBJ1-1; 7 nucleotides align to TRBD1. V gave up 4 bases and J gave up 4 bases; unmatched junction bases: 7. The CDR3 covers 14 residues. From germline, CDR1 is SGHRS and CDR2 YFSETQ. The CDR3 nucleotides read TGCGCCAGCAGCCTACGACAGGGCCCCACTGAAGCTTTCTTT. Amino acid sequence: CASSLRQGPTEAFF.

The chain carries TRBV5-1 and TRBJ2-5; D remains ambiguous. The J call could be wrong; TRBJ2-1 is a better fit for the DNA end. The CDR3 is 18 amino acids. Germline V CDR1 and CDR2: SGHRS, YFSETQ. The CDR3 reads CASRATPLNLGIYNEQFF. CDR3 sequence (DNA): TGCGCTTCCCGGGCCACTCCGTTGAACCTGGGGATCTACAATGAGCAGTTCTTC.

The chain carries TRBV4-1 and TRBJ1-1; tentative D call: TRBD1 (6 bases). The germline V gene encodes CDR1 MGHRA and CDR2 YSYEKL. This CDR3 has 15 residues. The V and J ends lost 4 bases and 0 bases respectively, with 12 bases between them. In DNA, the CDR3 is TGCGCCAGCAGCCCTCGACAGGCACTGAACACTGAAGCTTTCTTT. Residues: CASSPRQALNTEAFF.

This clonotype was seen a handful of times. The CDR3 DNA sequence: TGTGCCAGCAGCTCCCCCGGGACAGGGGTGGTCGAGACCCAGTACTTC. Translating it yields CASSSPGTGVVETQYF. The chain couples TRBV11-2 to TRBJ2-5, with 10 bases fitting TRBD1. This CDR3 has 16 amino acids. V dropped 4 bases and J dropped 5; count of bases not matched to a gene: 10. CDR1 and CDR2 (germline): SGHAT, FQNNGV.